The source of this T cell receptor (beta chain) is a study of T cell responses to AZD1222 COVID-19 vaccine. Study-wide findings and caveats: No repertoire was sampled before or during the peak T cell response, only after it. Among vaccine-associated CD4 TCRs, coverage spanned spike, with dominance at 160-218 and 743-854. The breadth and depth of Spike-specific TCRs increased once two AZD1222 doses had been given. Close to half of all spike-specific TCRs reportedly target regions of the variants that are unmutated.

For this clone: The antigen is unknown.

This CDR3 comprises 13 residues. Trimming cost V 5 bases and J 10 bases, with 13 bases left between them. CDR1 and CDR2 from the germline V gene are SGHRS and YFSETQ. Clones were sequenced by immunoSEQ multiplex PCR, and TCRdb holds only the in-frame ones, with some missing. The sample holds roughly 180,000 clones, 80% to 95% seen once. The chain is built from TRBV5-1 and TRBJ1-6; D is undetermined. The material was peripheral blood, obtained 28 days after the second dose of the MenACWY control vaccine. This receptor was identified in an adult who received the MenACWY meningococcal vaccine as a control. DNA of the CDR3: TGCGCCAGCAGGGCTGATGAAGTGTCACCCCTCCACTTT. Protein product: CASRADEVSPLHF. Full variable domain (outside the CDR3, taken from reference TRBV5-1 and TRBJ1-6): KAGVTQTPRYLIKTRGQQVTLSCSPISGHRSVSWYQQTPGQGLQFLFEYFSETQRNKGNFPGRFSGRQFSNSRSEMNVSTLELGDSALYLCASRADEVSPLHFGNGTRLTVT.